The 14 T cell receptor beta chains in this list originate from one sample, sequenced in a study of radiation and T cells in renal cell carcinoma (dated by TCRdb to 2018 to 2020). The library was built by means of the immunoSEQ multiplex PCR assay. Sourced from immuneACCESS, this table was stored by TCRdb with only in-frame sequences that have V and J called. A share of the clones is absent; for the studies checked, an unresolved V gene accounts for under half, and the remainder has no known explanation. This sample lists roughly 12,000 clones; over 60% were detected once. Around 20% of the sample goes to the ten largest clones. Per the publication, the time point label means: tumor resected at nephrectomy. The treatment or condition label of this sample denotes: treatment-naive control, cytoreductive nephrectomy. The material was tumor tissue, obtained from a patient whose treatment was nephrectomy without radiotherapy. The receptor set was obtained from a woman of 80 years or more with renal cell carcinoma.

V gene TRBV4-2 combines with J gene TRBJ1-1; D unclear. Germline V gene data show CDR1 as LGHNA and CDR2 as YNFKEQ. Trimming took 1 base from V and 4 from J, leaving 16 bases between them. CDR3 length: 16 amino acids. CDR3 amino acids: CASSQASGGLFTEAFF. CDR3 DNA: TGTGCCAGCAGCCAAGCTTCCGGCGGATTGTTCACTGAAGCTTTCTTT.

The chain is built from TRBV5-6 and TRBJ1-5, with D hard to call. The ends were cut back, 0 bases at V and 3 bases at J, with 7 bases in the middle. The germline CDR1 and CDR2 sequences are SGHDT and YYEEEE. The CDR3 totals 14 residues. The CDR3 here is CASSLERANQPQHF. CDR3 sequence (DNA): TGTGCCAGCAGCTTGGAGAGGGCCAATCAGCCCCAGCATTTT. The entire variable domain, with the rest obtained from reference TRBV5-6 and TRBJ1-5, is as follows: DAGVTQSPTHLIKTRGQQVTLRCSPKSGHDTVSWYQQALGQGPQFIFQYYEEEERQRGNFPDRFSGHQFPNYSSELNVNALLLGDSALYLCASSLERANQPQHFGDGTRLSIL.

The chain joins TRBV27 to TRBJ2-6; 7 bases map to TRBD1. Germline values: CDR1 MNHEY, CDR2 SMNVEV (reference sequence). The CDR3 spans 18 residues. The J segment lost 1 base and the V segment lost 5 bases, leaving 11 bases of the junction unmatched. CDR3 bases: TGTGCCAGCAGTCCTCGTCCCGGGACAGAGTCTGGGGCCAACGTCCTGACTTTC. The encoded protein is CASSPRPGTESGANVLTF. Together with reference TRBV27 and TRBJ2-6, the CDR3 gives the full variable domain: EAQVTQNPRYLITVTGKKLTVTCSQNMNHEYMSWYRQDPGLGLRQIYYSMNVEVTDKGDVPEGYKVSRKEKRNFPLILESPSPNQTSLYFCASSPRPGTESGANVLTFGAGSRLTVL.

The chain has TRBV18 and TRBJ1-5; perhaps TRBD1 as D (5 bases). Germline lookup yields CDR1 KGHSH and CDR2 LQKENI. V lost 1 base to trimming and J lost 0 bases, with 13 bases between them. This CDR3 has 17 residues. CDR3 nucleotides: TGTGCCAGCTCACCACGGGCAGGGACCCATAGCAATCAGCCCCAGCATTTT. Translating it yields CASSPRAGTHSNQPQHF. Full variable domain (outside the CDR3, taken from reference TRBV18 and TRBJ1-5): NAGVMQNPRHLVRRRGQEARLRCSPMKGHSHVYWYRQLPEEGLKFMVYLQKENIIDESGMPKERFSAEFPKEGPSILRIQQVVRGDSAAYFCASSPRAGTHSNQPQHFGDGTRLSIL.

This rearrangement joins TRBV27 to TRBJ2-3; D ambiguous. V lost 5 bases and J 0 bases, leaving 12 bases between the germline ends. Looked up from germline, CDR1 is MNHEY and CDR2 is SMNVEV (reference sequence). CDR3 length equals 15 residues. CDR3 loop: CASSISWGSTDTQYF. The CDR3 region has the DNA TGTGCCAGCAGTATTAGCTGGGGTAGCACAGATACGCAGTATTTT.

V is TRBV27 and J is TRBJ2-7; maybe TRBD1 (6 bases). Germline CDR1 MNHEY, CDR2 SMNVEV (reference sequence). Trimming pared 1 base from V and 4 bases from J, leaving 14 bases between. The CDR3 is 15 amino acids. Here the CDR3 reads CASSLYSGDKYEQYF. The CDR3 coding sequence is TGTGCCAGCAGTTTATATTCAGGGGACAAATACGAGCAGTACTTC.

This clone was observed a handful of times. The chain carries TRBV7-3 and TRBJ2-1, with 10 nucleotides matching TRBD2. J gave up 5 bases and V 4 bases, and 8 bases lay outside the gene matches. CDR1 is SGHTA and CDR2 is FQGTGA in the germline V gene. The CDR3 covers 16 residues. CDR3 sequence (DNA): TGTGCCAGCAGCTCCCGTCTACTAGCGGGGCACAATGAGCAGTTCTTC. Translated: CASSSRLLAGHNEQFF.

This chain uses TRBV5-1 with TRBJ2-5; 8 nucleotides line up with TRBD1. CDR3 length: 16 amino acids. CDR1 is SGHRS and CDR2 is YFSETQ in the germline V gene. Trimming removed 0 bases from V and 5 bases from J; junction bases left unmatched: 9. CDR3 protein: CASSLEAGGVVETQYF. The CDR3 DNA sequence: TGCGCCAGCAGCTTGGAGGCAGGGGGCGTCGTGGAGACCCAGTACTTC. Based on the CDR3 plus reference TRBV5-1 and TRBJ2-5, the full variable domain is KAGVTQTPRYLIKTRGQQVTLSCSPISGHRSVSWYQQTPGQGLQFLFEYFSETQRNKGNFPGRFSGRQFSNSRSEMNVSTLELGDSALYLCASSLEAGGVVETQYFGPGTRLLVL.

This clone has more than one count but fewer than ten. The V and J genes are TRBV2 and TRBJ1-4; unclear D gene. The ends were cut back, 3 bases at V and 7 bases at J, with 12 bases in the middle. Looked up from germline, CDR1 is SNHLY and CDR2 is FYNNEI. The CDR3 sequence is 14 residues long. CDR3 nucleotide sequence: TGTGCCAGCAGTGACCGCCGCTTTCCTGAAAAACTGTTTTTT. Translation: CASSDRRFPEKLFF.

In its sample, this clone was seen a few times. The rearrangement uses TRBV6-6 and TRBJ1-1, with D tentatively TRBD1 (5 bases). The CDR3 contains 13 residues. Looked up from germline, CDR1 is MNHNY and CDR2 is SVGAGI (reference sequence). V was trimmed by 7 bases and J by 6 bases, leaving 15 bases between them. DNA of the CDR3: TGTGCCAGCACCCCCCCCGGGGGATCTGAAGCTTTCTTT. Its translation is CASTPPGGSEAFF.

The rearrangement links TRBV16 to TRBJ2-7; D call uncertain. This CDR3 spans 11 amino acids. Trimming stripped 0 bases from V and 3 bases from J, with 0 bases between. CDR1 KGHSY and CDR2 FQNENV come from the germline V gene. The CDR3 region is CASSQSYEQYF. The CDR3 coding sequence is TGTGCCAGCAGCCAATCCTACGAGCAGTACTTC. The variable domain in full, completed from reference TRBV16 and TRBJ2-7, reads GEEVAQTPKHLVRGEGQKAKLYCAPIKGHSYVFWYQQVLKNEFKFLISFQNENVFDETGMPKERFSAKCLPNSPCSLEIQATKLEDSAVYFCASSQSYEQYFGPGTRLTVT.

This clone was seen a handful of times. The chain has TRBV19 and TRBJ2-7, with D perhaps TRBD2 (6 bases). The V gene lost 8 bases and the J gene lost 1 base, with 9 bases spanning the gap. The CDR3 totals 12 residues. CDR1 is LNHDA and CDR2 is SQIVND in the germline V gene (reference sequence). The CDR3 protein is CASSEGSYEQYF. Written as DNA, the CDR3 is TGTGCCAGTTCGGAGGGTTCCTACGAGCAGTACTTC. The variable domain in full, completed from reference TRBV19 and TRBJ2-7, reads DGGITQSPKYLFRKEGQNVTLSCEQNLNHDAMYWYRQDPGQGLRLIYYSQIVNDFQKGDIAEGYSVSREKKESFPLTVTSAQKNPTAFYLCASSEGSYEQYFGPGTRLTVT.

This CDR3 reads CASSESWFNQPQHF. The CDR3 bases are TGTGCCAGCAGTGAAAGTTGGTTCAATCAGCCCCAGCATTTT. The V call is TRBV2, the J call TRBJ1-5; D is ambiguous. The CDR3 spans 14 residues. Germline-derived CDR1 and CDR2 are SNHLY and FYNNEI. Trimming pared 2 bases from V and 3 bases from J, leaving 8 bases between.

The V call is TRBV2, the J call TRBJ1-2; tentative D call: TRBD1 (6 bases). V gave up 8 bases and J gave up 4 bases, with 26 bases separating them. Germline CDR1 is SNHLY and CDR2 is FYNNEI. CDR3 length: 17 amino acids. CDR3 protein: CASRPRQKTGSFYGYTF. The CDR3 nucleotides are TGTGCCAGCCGACCAAGACAGAAGACAGGTTCATTCTATGGCTACACCTTC.